This TCR beta chain emerged from a study of CD8+ T cells in alopecia areata (dated by TCRdb to 2017 to 2018). Study-level background: Treated patients were enrolled in an open-label pilot trial of oral tofacitinib at 5 to 10 mg twice daily for moderate-to-severe alopecia areata. Patients stayed on tofacitinib for 6 to 18 months and then had 6 months of follow-up off drug so that delayed response and recurrence could be assessed. The study used high-throughput TCRbeta sequencing to examine T cell clonal expansion in alopecia areata, in both the C3H/HeJ mouse model and human patients. On the human side, TCRbeta sequencing was run on scalp tissue and on sorted CD4+ and CD8+ peripheral blood T cells from healthy controls and from alopecia areata patients with either patchy or totalis/universalis disease. Biopsies were taken from tofacitinib-treated patients at baseline and again at 4 and 24 weeks into treatment, and several of those patients also had a later scalp biopsy. Clonality in the scalp was compared among normal scalp (n=4), patchy alopecia areata scalp (n=8), and alopecia totalis/universalis scalp (n=8). RNA came from the PAXgene miRNA kit for fixed scalp, the miRNeasy kit for PBMCs, and the RNeasy kit for mouse skin. TCRbeta CDR3 regions were amplified by immunoSEQ multiplex PCR using 35 Vbeta forward and 13 Jbeta reverse primers.

On the study overall, not on this receptor specifically: Unlike mouse skin, which is dominated by gammadelta T cells, normal human skin has resident alphabeta T cells that are also sequenced, and this complicates analysis of the scalp TCR repertoire. Shared TCR sequences between patients were less evident than in mice, which may be partly attributable to HLA diversity in the patient population. Compared with normal scalp, lesional scalp, particularly in alopecia totalis/universalis, had higher clonality and more expanded CD8+ clones, which suggests antigenic drive.

Notes on this clone: Its recognized antigen is unknown. No much larger clonotype is one base removed from it; base qualities were not supplied.

The CDR3 has 15 amino acids, counting the end cysteine and phenylalanine. Here the CDR3 DNA is all that survives: 45 bases in frame from base 1. In the germline V gene, CDR1 corresponds to SQVTM and CDR2 to ANQGSEA. The V and J ends are trimmed by 1 base and 1 base, leaving 13 bases between them. Lesional scalp punch biopsies and peripheral blood were collected from alopecia areata patients. PBMCs were isolated by density centrifugation and stained for CD3, CD4 and CD8, and CD4+ and CD8+ T cells were sorted on a FACSAria. Libraries were prepared through the immunoSEQ multiplex PCR assay. RNA was extracted from all samples and reverse transcribed into cDNA, which served as template for TCR sequencing. First-strand cDNA was synthesized with SuperScript III using a 2:1 mix of oligo-dT and random hexamers. A synthetic immune receptor repertoire was used to gauge amplification bias, and whatever bias remained was removed computationally. As for the authors' bioinformatics: Raw reads were preprocessed to remove errors, and CDR3 was defined according to IMGT conventions as the region from the conserved cysteine to phenylalanine. To get clonality, Shannon entropy was normalized by log2 of the number of productive unique TCRs and the result was subtracted from 1. CD4 or CD8 identity of scalp clones was inferred by cross-referencing scalp TCRbeta sequences with sorted blood CD4 and CD8 repertoires. Not all clones reach the TCRdb copy of this immuneACCESS table, which keeps in-frame sequences only. Checked studies attribute under half of the gap to unresolved V genes and leave the rest unexplained. V and J calls and clone size are copied from that table; D and trimming were computed from the DNA. Here the sample has more than 85,000 clones; 40% to 45% occur a single time. 0.7% to 0.95% of the sample is taken by the ten largest.

The V gene is TRBV29-1 and the J gene is TRBJ1-1; the D gene remains uncertain. This clonotype was obtained from a human donor with alopecia areata. Sequenced input: CD4+ T cells sorted from blood. The CDR3 region has the sequence CSVEVPKAANTEAFF. The DNA sequence is TGCAGCGTTGAAGTGCCTAAGGCAGCGAACACTGAAGCTTTCTTT.